The T cell receptor (beta chain) under discussion was sequenced for a study of T cell repertoires in cytomegalovirus infection. Across the whole study: The study used recently identified HLA-C-restricted and well-studied HLA-B-restricted CMV epitopes. In public TCR beta signatures, there were indications of both CMV infection and matching HLA type.

In its sample, this clonotype was seen a few times. Its cognate antigen is unknown. Broader study findings: HLA-C-restricted TCR beta clonotypes specific for CMV led the ex vivo response. Summed frequency of shared TCR beta families picked out CMV carriers who also had the relevant HLA.

This CDR3 spans 16 amino acids. The V gene's germline CDR1 is SGHNT and CDR2 YENEEA. The V end was cut by 2 bases, the J end by 4 bases, with 16 bases between. TCRdb used MiXCR to reprocess the reads, holding one entry per CDR3 protein. The top ten hold 13% of the sample, which has more than 250,000 distinct CDR3 sequences, more than 20% seen once. V is TRBV11-3 and J is TRBJ2-3, with D possibly matching TRBD2 (6 bases). The sequence was obtained from a human donor in good health (CMV status not recorded). Some clones in this sample may be carry-over from other donors' samples. This sample comprised cultured PBMCs, obtained from culture after CMV antigen stimulation. The CDR3, as DNA: TGTGCCAGCAGCTTAAGGGTTCCCGGACTACCAGATACGCAGTATTTT. Encoded protein: CASSLRVPGLPDTQYF.